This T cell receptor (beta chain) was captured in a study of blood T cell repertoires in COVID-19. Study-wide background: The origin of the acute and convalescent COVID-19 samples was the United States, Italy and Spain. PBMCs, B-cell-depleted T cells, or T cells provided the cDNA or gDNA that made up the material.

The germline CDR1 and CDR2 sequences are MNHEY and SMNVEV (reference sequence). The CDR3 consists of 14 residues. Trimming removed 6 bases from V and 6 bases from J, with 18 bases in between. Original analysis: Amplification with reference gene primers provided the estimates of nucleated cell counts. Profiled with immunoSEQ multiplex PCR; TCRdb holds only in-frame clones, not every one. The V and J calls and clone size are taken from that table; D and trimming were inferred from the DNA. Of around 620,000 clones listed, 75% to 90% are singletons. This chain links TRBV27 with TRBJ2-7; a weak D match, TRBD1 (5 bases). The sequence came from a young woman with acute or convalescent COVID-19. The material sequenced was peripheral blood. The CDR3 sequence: CASRPIGSQGEQYF. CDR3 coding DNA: TGTGCCAGCAGACCCATTGGTAGCCAGGGCGAGCAGTACTTC.